The 19 T cell receptor beta chains below were found in one sample sequenced in a study of T-cell memory formation after mild COVID-19. In TCRdb, the 5' RACE reads were re-called with MiXCR into one record per CDR3 protein. The repertoire holds approximately 250,000 distinct CDR3 sequences, with 15% to 20% as singletons. The source material was PBMCs or a T cell subset sorted from them (not recorded which). The origin of the receptors is a man aged 18 to 29 who had mild COVID-19 (a few samples of this study predate the infection). Cell type and time point are not known.

This clonotype was found a few times. For the CDR3, the DNA is TGTGCCAGTAGTCAACGGGCCGCAGGCGGGCAGTACTTC. As protein: CASSQRAAGGQYF. The V call is TRBV19, the J call TRBJ2-7; D remains ambiguous. This CDR3 has 13 residues. CDR1 is LNHDA, CDR2 SQIVND, per germline (reference sequence). Trimming shortened V by 5 bases and J by 9 bases, and 17 bases separated the two germline ends.

The table lists this clonotype with a few counts. The chain uses TRBV29-1 and TRBJ2-5; 10 bases agree with TRBD2. The J segment lost 5 bases and the V segment lost 8 bases, leaving 2 bases of the junction unmatched. The germline V gene encodes CDR1 SQVTM and CDR2 ANQGSEA. This CDR3 has 11 residues. CDR3 in amino acids: CSPTSGETQYF. For the CDR3, the DNA is TGCAGCCCGACTAGCGGGGAGACCCAGTACTTC.

This clonotype was observed a few times. V usage is TRBV15 and J usage is TRBJ2-7, with 7 bases identical to TRBD1. V shed 5 bases and J 7 bases; nucleotides not matched to a gene: 8. Looked up from germline, CDR1 is LNHNV and CDR2 is YYDKDF (reference sequence). This CDR3 contains 13 residues. DNA for the CDR3: TGTGCCACCAGCTTTACAGGGGACGGGGAGCAGTACTTC. It codes for CATSFTGDGEQYF.

This clonotype was seen repeatedly, ten times or more. The DNA of the CDR3 is TGTGCCAGCATGGGGTCGAACACCGGGGAGCTGTTTTTT. Translated, it gives CASMGSNTGELFF. This chain uses TRBV27 with TRBJ2-2; D remains ambiguous. V was trimmed by 7 bases and J by 0 bases, leaving 6 bases between them. The CDR3 runs 13 residues. Germline assignment: CDR1 MNHEY and CDR2 SMNVEV (reference sequence).

This clonotype has a handful of counts. The chain combines TRBV20-1 with TRBJ1-4; 7 positions match TRBD1. V was clipped by 2 bases and J by 3 bases; unmatched bases: 15. The CDR3 extends over 18 amino acids. Germline CDR1 is DFQATT and CDR2 is SNEGSKA (reference sequence). The CDR3 DNA follows: TGCAGTGCTAGAAAAGACAGGGTCGGTTCGAGGGCTAATGAAAAACTGTTTTTT. Amino acids: CSARKDRVGSRANEKLFF.

The chain links TRBV12-3 or TRBV12-4 to TRBJ2-7; 10 nucleotides match TRBD1. This CDR3 spans 15 amino acids. The trim removed 7 bases at V and 4 bases at J, leaving 10 bases unmatched. The CDR3 spells CASTRLGQGDYEQYF. DNA for the CDR3: TGTGCCAGCACCAGACTTGGACAGGGGGATTACGAGCAGTACTTC.

CDR3 region: CSARNRTGWPRGPVNTQYF. As DNA, the CDR3 is TGCAGTGCTAGAAATAGGACGGGTTGGCCCAGGGGACCGGTGAATACGCAGTATTTT. The V and J genes are TRBV20-1 and TRBJ2-3; maybe TRBD1 (6 bases). Trimming took off 2 bases at V and 7 bases at J, with 31 bases between the two ends. The CDR3 runs 19 residues. Germline assignment: CDR1 DFQATT and CDR2 SNEGSKA (reference sequence).

The table lists this clonotype with a few counts. V is TRBV6-2 or TRBV6-3 and J is TRBJ1-5; D unresolved. The V gene's germline CDR1 is MNHEY and CDR2 SVGEGT. V was trimmed by 10 bases and J by 4 bases, leaving 8 bases between them. The CDR3 is 11 residues long. The CDR3 reads CATGRNQPQHF. The CDR3 bases are TGTGCCACTGGACGGAATCAGCCCCAGCATTTT.

In its sample, this clonotype was seen many times. The chain uses TRBV7-2 and TRBJ2-3; 7 bases agree with TRBD2. V shed 3 bases, J shed 2 bases, and the junction held 5 bases outside the gene matches. Germline assignment: CDR1 SGHTA and CDR2 FQGNSA. This CDR3 is 15 amino acids long. The CDR3 sequence: CASSFRAGNTDTQYF. CDR3 bases: TGTGCCAGCAGCTTTCGAGCGGGGAACACAGATACGCAGTATTTT. Using reference TRBV7-2 and TRBJ2-3 for the parts outside the CDR3, the full variable domain is GAGVSQSPSNKVTEKGKDVELRCDPISGHTALYWYRQSLGQGLEFLIYFQGNSAPDKSGLPSDRFSAERTGGSVSTLTIQRTQQEDSAVYLCASSFRAGNTDTQYFGPGTRLTVL.

The V and J genes are TRBV20-1 and TRBJ1-2, with a tentative D call TRBD1 (6 bases). V was trimmed by 1 base and J by 5 bases, leaving 11 bases between them. Germline assignment: CDR1 DFQATT and CDR2 SNEGSKA (reference sequence). CDR3 length: 13 amino acids. CDR3 bases: TGCAGTGCTAGAGGGGGGGGCAGTTATGGCTACACCTTC. Translated, it gives CSARGGGSYGYTF.

The J gene is TRBJ2-6, the V gene TRBV24-1, with TRBD1 identical over 9 bases. Germline loops: CDR1 KGHDR, CDR2 SFDVKD. V shed 2 bases, J shed 1 base, and the junction held 8 bases outside the gene matches. The CDR3 is made up of 19 amino acids. DNA for the CDR3: TGTGCCACCAGTGATTATCCGGGACAGGGAACATCTGGGGCCAACGTCCTGACTTTC. Translated, it gives CATSDYPGQGTSGANVLTF.

This clonotype came up many times. V usage is TRBV5-5 and J usage is TRBJ2-5, with D hard to call. V lost 2 bases and J 1 base, leaving 9 bases between the germline ends. From germline, CDR1 is SGHKS and CDR2 YYEKEE (reference sequence). This CDR3 is built from 14 residues. The CDR3 DNA is TGTGCCAGCAGCTTTCGTGGGTCCCAAGAGACCCAGTACTTC. It translates to CASSFRGSQETQYF.

CDR3 sequence (DNA): TGTGCCAGCAGCGGCCCGTTGACTAGCGACAATGAGCAGTTCTTC. Its translation: CASSGPLTSDNEQFF. This chain links TRBV2 with TRBJ2-1; 8 bases align to TRBD2. CDR1 and CDR2 (germline): SNHLY, FYNNEI. This CDR3 comprises 15 residues. The junction had 9 bases not matched to a gene; V was cut back by 6 bases and J by 5 bases.

This clonotype was detected only a few times. This chain joins TRBV7-3 and TRBJ2-1, with 12 bases fitting TRBD2. CDR1 and CDR2 (germline): SGHTA, FQGTGA. V trimming: 5 bases; J trimming: 7 bases; junction bases outside the gene matches: 3. The length of the CDR3 is 14 residues. The CDR3 spells CASSAGLAGNEQFF. The CDR3 coding sequence is TGTGCCAGCAGCGCCGGACTAGCGGGGAATGAGCAGTTCTTC. The whole variable domain, remainder taken from reference TRBV7-3 and TRBJ2-1, is GAGVSQTPSNKVTEKGKYVELRCDPISGHTALYWYRQSLGQGPEFLIYFQGTGAADDSGLPNDRFFAVRPEGSVSTLKIQRTERGDSAVYLCASSAGLAGNEQFFGPGTRLTVL.

In its sample, this clonotype was seen a few times. J is TRBJ2-5 and V is TRBV27; 13 bases line up with TRBD2. The germline V gene encodes CDR1 MNHEY and CDR2 SMNVEV (reference sequence). The V gene end was trimmed by 4 bases and the J gene end by 4 bases; junction bases not matched to a gene: 3. The CDR3 consists of 15 residues. CDR3 protein: CASSSWTSGGETQYF. CDR3 bases: TGTGCCAGCAGTTCCTGGACTAGCGGGGGAGAGACCCAGTACTTC.

The rearrangement uses TRBV5-1 and TRBJ1-1, with 8 bases matching TRBD1. V was pared by 4 bases and J by 0 bases, with 8 bases of the junction left unmatched. CDR3 size: 16 residues. Germline assignment: CDR1 SGHRS and CDR2 YFSETQ. CDR3 DNA sequence: TGCGCCAGCAGCGGTGGACAGGGCGGAATGAACACTGAAGCTTTCTTT. Translation: CASSGGQGGMNTEAFF.

This rearrangement joins TRBV5-6 to TRBJ2-7, with D unresolved. Germline V gene lookup returns CDR1 SGHDT and CDR2 YYEEEE. Trimming shortened V by 0 bases and J by 5 bases, and 6 bases separated the two germline ends. The CDR3 extends over 12 amino acids. CDR3 region: CASSLDGNEQYV. CDR3 nucleotide sequence: TGTGCCAGCAGCTTGGACGGAAACGAGCAGTACGTC.

The rearrangement uses TRBV29-1 and TRBJ1-6, with 7 nucleotides matching TRBD1. Germline CDR1 SQVTM, CDR2 ANQGSEA. The CDR3 spans 14 residues. V lost 6 bases to trimming and J lost 8 bases; unmatched junction nucleotides: 10. CDR3 amino acids: CSVWTGGYYSPLHF. CDR3 bases: TGCAGCGTGTGGACAGGAGGGTATTATTCACCCCTCCACTTT.

This clonotype has just a few counts. The genes are TRBV7-8 and TRBJ1-1; D call uncertain. Germline values: CDR1 SGHVS, CDR2 FQNEAQ. V lost 3 bases and J 0 bases, leaving 8 bases between the germline ends. The CDR3 contains 14 residues. CDR3 nucleotide sequence: TGTGCCAGCAGCTTTCGACTTATGAACACTGAAGCTTTCTTT. This sequence encodes CASSFRLMNTEAFF.